This T cell receptor beta chain was recovered during a study of cytomegalovirus exposure and HLA in healthy donors. The CDR3 is made up of 13 amino acids. V was cut by 2 bases and J by 3 bases, with 7 bases left in between. Germline V gives CDR1 ENHRY, CDR2 SYGVKD. The PCR had 60 Vbeta and 13 Jbeta primers. The method was immunoSEQ multiplex PCR; TCRdb's version includes in-frame clones alone and lacks a portion of them. Among some 150,000 clones listed, roughly 72% were seen once. As for this clone: The antigen remains undetermined.

Study conclusions and caveats: Available immune exposure information covered CMV serostatus only. Per published accounts, TCR beta sequences correctly predicted the HLA-A and HLA-B alleles of most subjects.

The source material was PBMCs. The clonotype originates from a woman in her 30s in good health and CMV-seropositive. The rearrangement uses TRBV10-3 and TRBJ1-2; D remains unclear. In nucleotides, the CDR3 is TGTGCCATCAGTGAGCGTGAGGACTATGGCTACACCTTC. As protein: CAISEREDYGYTF.